This TCR beta chain stems from a study of blood T cells in healthy people across ages (dated by TCRdb to about 2015). In the study overall: In model experiments, roughly one uniquely barcoded TCR beta cDNA molecule per two T cells was captured by template switching. The study analyzed two additional independent replicas of 1 million unique cDNA reads from the same blood draw for two donors, one aged 18 to 30 and one aged 80 or older. The donors were divided into four age groups: young (average around 15 years), middle-aged (approximately 42), aged (approximately 62) and long-lived (around 87). To avoid experimental bias, donors of different ages were spread randomly across the sequencing lanes. To track age-related changes in TCR beta repertoire diversity, the study relied on deep sequencing normalized with unique cDNA molecular identifiers.

From its cysteine to its phenylalanine, the CDR3 spans 14 amino acids. Only the CDR3 portion is preserved as DNA: 42 bases, with reading frame beginning at the first base. In the germline V gene (reference sequence), CDR1 corresponds to MNHNY and CDR2 to SVGAGI. Germline trimming amounts to 5 bases on V and 0 bases on J, with 2 as the count of junction bases outside the gene matches. Broader findings and caveats from the paper: A strong correlation was found between observed TCR beta diversity and the percentage of naive T cells measured by flow cytometry. Estimates of total diversity based on one million sequenced T cells were regarded as lower bounds and as underestimates. Since profiling was done on bulk unsorted PBMCs, naive and antigen-experienced compartments could not be conclusively compared. Compared with the aged group, more naive CD4+ T cells, fewer expanded clones and increased TCR diversity were shown by the long-lived group, suggesting age selection. Observed TCR beta diversity per million T cells fell roughly linearly with age, and a significant reduction was already apparent by age roughly 40. Because the CMV infection status of the donors was unknown, age-related changes in expanded clonotypes may potentially have been confounded.

Libraries were constructed by 5' RACE. Sequencing used an Illumina HiSeq 2500. A second PCR of about 7 to 12 cycles was run with a J-beta primer mix and a sample-barcoded 5' primer. A unique molecular identifier was introduced onto each TCR beta cDNA molecule by a template-switch 5' adaptor carrying 12 random nucleotides. Each sample yielded at least 3 million CDR3-containing paired-end reads. First-strand cDNA was synthesized from all RNA with the Mint cDNA synthesis kit, primed by a TRBC-specific oligonucleotide. Following uracil-DNA glycosylase treatment, a first 18-cycle PCR with universal primers M1SS and BC2_uni_R was performed on all cDNA. In the paper's pipeline: For normalization, 1 million high-quality reads were randomly selected from each sample, with every read carrying a distinct molecular identifier. Reads with shared molecular identifiers were discarded instead of being binned into consensus sequences. MiTCR, set to a Q25 quality threshold and the strictest error-elimination algorithm, was used for CDR3 identification, clonotype clustering and error correction. Lower-bound total TCR beta diversity was estimated with a nonparametric unseen species model using Euler transformation. TCRdb reworked the public reads: Q25 trimming with fastp, MiXCR clone assembly, productive beta chains retained. Each CDR3 protein gets just one entry, which takes the most common genes and DNA from the rows behind it. It is TCRdb's table, rather than the study itself, that gives the V and J calls and clone size. This sample lists over a million distinct CDR3 sequences; roughly 59% were detected once. The ten largest clones take up over 6.5% of the sample.

The donors were under 40 Caucasian individuals from Russia, aged roughly 6 to 100 years, who were systemically healthy. Each donor gave 9.5 to 10 milliliters of peripheral blood, drawn into EDTA-treated Vacutainer tubes. Ficoll-Paque density-gradient centrifugation was used to isolate PBMCs, with at least 7 million per sample. Trizol reagent was used to extract total RNA from PBMCs, with at least 5.5 micrograms per sample. Naive CD45RAhigh/CD27high T cell percentages were measured by flow cytometry on a PBMC aliquot from every donor. Comment on this clonotype: Its antigen is unknown. No base-level quality is on record; no much larger clone is a single base apart.

The sequenced sample was blood. This chain joins TRBV6-6 to TRBJ2-3; TRBD1 fits 7 bases in the junction. The source of this sequence is a man aged 18 to 35 in good health. CDR3 region: CASSETGSTDTQYF. The nucleotide sequence reads TGTGCCAGCAGTGAGACAGGGAGCACAGATACGCAGTATTTT.